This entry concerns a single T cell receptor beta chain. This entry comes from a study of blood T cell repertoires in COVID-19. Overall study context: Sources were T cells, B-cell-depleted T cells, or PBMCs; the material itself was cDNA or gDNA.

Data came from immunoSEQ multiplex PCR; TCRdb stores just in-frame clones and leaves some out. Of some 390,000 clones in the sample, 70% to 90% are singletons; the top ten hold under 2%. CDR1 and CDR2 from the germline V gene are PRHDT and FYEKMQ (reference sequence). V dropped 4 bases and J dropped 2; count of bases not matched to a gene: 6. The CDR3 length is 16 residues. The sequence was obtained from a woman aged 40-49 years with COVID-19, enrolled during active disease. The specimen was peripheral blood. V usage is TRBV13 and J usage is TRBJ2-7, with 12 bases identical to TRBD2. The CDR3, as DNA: TGTGCCAGCAGCTCCCCTAGCGGGGGGGCGGCCTACGAGCAGTACTTC. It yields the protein CASSSPSGGAAYEQYF. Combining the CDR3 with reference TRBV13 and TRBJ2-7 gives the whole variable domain AAGVIQSPRHLIKEKRETATLKCYPIPRHDTVYWYQQGPGQDPQFLISFYEKMQSDKGSIPDRFSAQQFSDYHSELNMSSLELGDSALYFCASSSPSGGAAYEQYFGPGTRLTVT.